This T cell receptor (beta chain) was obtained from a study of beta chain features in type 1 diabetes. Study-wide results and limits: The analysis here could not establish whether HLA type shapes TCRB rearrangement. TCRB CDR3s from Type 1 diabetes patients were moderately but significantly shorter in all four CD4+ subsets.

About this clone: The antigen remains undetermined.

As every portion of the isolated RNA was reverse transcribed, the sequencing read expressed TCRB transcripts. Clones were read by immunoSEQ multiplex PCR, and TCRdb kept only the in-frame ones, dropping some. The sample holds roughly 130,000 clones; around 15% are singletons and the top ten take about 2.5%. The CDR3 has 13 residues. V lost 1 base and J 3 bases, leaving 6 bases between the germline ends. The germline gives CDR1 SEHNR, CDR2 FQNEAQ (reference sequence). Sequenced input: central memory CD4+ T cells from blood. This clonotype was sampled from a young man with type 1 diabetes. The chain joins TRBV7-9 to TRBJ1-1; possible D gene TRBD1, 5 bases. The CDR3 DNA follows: TGTGCCAGCAGCTTAGGGGGCGACACTGAAGCTTTCTTT. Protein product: CASSLGGDTEAFF. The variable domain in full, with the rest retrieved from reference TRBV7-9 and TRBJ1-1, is DTGVSQNPRHKITKRGQNVTFRCDPISEHNRLYWYRQTLGQGPEFLTYFQNEAQLEKSRLLSDRFSAERPKGSFSTLEIQRTEQGDSAMYLCASSLGGDTEAFFGQGTRLTVV.